The rows below give T cell receptor beta chains drawn from one sample of a study of T cells in pancreatic ductal adenocarcinoma. Here immunoSEQ multiplex PCR was the method, and the copy in TCRdb shows in-frame clones only, minus some. The data show over 90,000 clones, around 96% seen once. Sequenced material: PBMCs. All receptors derive from a human donor with pancreatic ductal adenocarcinoma. The CDR3 runs from the conserved cysteine through the conserved F or W. Fields, in order: D gene, clone size, V gene, J gene, CDR3 DNA, CDR3 protein. The D gene is left open where the match is weak. Clone sizes are given selectively: once, few, many, or a class where the clone is expanded.

>NA|NA|TRBV11-2|TRBJ1-5
TGTGCCAGCAGTCCCGGGTGGGATCAGCCCCAGCATTTT
CASSPGWDQPQHF
>TRBD2|NA|TRBV11-3|TRBJ2-1
TGTGCCAGCAGCCTAACCGCCGGACTAGCGGGAGGGAATGAGCAGTTCTTC
CASSLTAGLAGGNEQFF
>TRBD1|NA|TRBV9|TRBJ1-1
TGTGCCAGCAGCGGGACAGGGGCGAACACTGAAGCTTTCTTT
CASSGTGANTEAFF
>NA|NA|TRBV28|TRBJ1-1
TGTGCCAGCAAACTCCTCGACGGCGGAGCTTTCTTT
CASKLLDGGAFF
>TRBD2|NA|TRBV2|TRBJ2-1
TGTGCCAGCATCCATACGGGAGGGCGGATCAATGAGCAGTTCTTC
CASIHTGGRINEQFF
>TRBD1|NA|TRBV4-1|TRBJ2-2
TGCGCCAGCAGCCCCGGACAGGGGGCTTTAGACGGGGAGCTGTTTTTT
CASSPGQGALDGELFF
>NA|NA|TRBV6-6|TRBJ1-1
TGTGCCAGCAGTTCTGCACTTAGAAACACTGAAGCTTTCTTT
CASSSALRNTEAFF
>NA|NA|TRBV6-5|TRBJ2-5
TGTGCGAGTAGAGTATCGGGAGTTGAGACCCAGTACTTC
CASRVSGVETQYF
>NA|NA|TRBV28|TRBJ2-7
TGTGCCAGCAGTGACATCGCCTACGAGCAGTACTTC
CASSDIAYEQYF
>TRBD1|NA|TRBV7-9|TRBJ2-7
TGTGCCAGCAGCTCACAGGGGCAGCTCTACGAGCAGTACTTC
CASSSQGQLYEQYF
>NA|NA|TRBV9|TRBJ2-2
TGTGCCAGCAGCATCAGGGTCACCGGGGAGCTGTTTTTT
CASSIRVTGELFF
>TRBD2|NA|TRBV28|TRBJ2-1
TGTGCCAGCCGGAGGGGAGGGGACTACAATGAGCAGTTCTTC
CASRRGGDYNEQFF
>NA|once|TRBV6-6|TRBJ2-7
TGTGCCAGCAGCAGGGAAAACTACGAGCAGTACTTC
CASSRENYEQYF
>TRBD2|NA|TRBV4-2|TRBJ2-2
TGTGCCAGCAGCCGGGGGACTAGCGGGAGGGCCCCCGGGGAGCTGTTTTTT
CASSRGTSGRAPGELFF
>NA|NA|TRBV9|TRBJ1-1
TGTGCCAGCAGCACTCTGTCGACAGCCTTTAATGAAGCTTTCTTT
CASSTLSTAFNEAFF
>TRBD1|NA|TRBV6-1|TRBJ2-5
TGTGCCAGCAGTGACGGACAGGGGGCTGAGACCCAGTACTTC
CASSDGQGAETQYF
>NA|NA|TRBV28|TRBJ2-3
TGTGCCAGCAGTTTACCCCAGGACACAGATACGCAGTATTTT
CASSLPQDTDTQYF
>TRBD2|NA|TRBV18|TRBJ2-5
TGTGCCAGCTCACCACCGAGGACTAGCGGGAGCTTAAGCCAAGAGACCCAGTACTTC
CASSPPRTSGSLSQETQYF
>TRBD2|NA|TRBV9|TRBJ2-1
TGTGCCAGCAGCGACAGCGGGACCCGGAATGAGCAGTTCTTC
CASSDSGTRNEQFF
>NA|once|TRBV5-4|TRBJ1-1
TGTGCCAGCAGCTGGGGCGGGGACACTGAAGCTTTCTTT
CASSWGGDTEAFF
>TRBD1|NA|TRBV19|TRBJ1-5
TGTGCCAGTAGTATGACAGGGATGGGCAATCAGCCCCAGCATTTT
CASSMTGMGNQPQHF
>TRBD1|NA|TRBV10-3|TRBJ2-7
TGTGCCATCAGTGAGATTACAGGGACAGGGCCCTACGAGCAGTACTTC
CAISEITGTGPYEQYF
>TRBD1|once|TRBV4-1|TRBJ1-4
TGCGCCAGCAGCTGGACAGGATACGAAAAACTGTTTTTT
CASSWTGYEKLFF
>TRBD1|NA|TRBV19|TRBJ1-1
TGTGCCACTCCCTCCTGGACAGGAGGGAACACTGAAGCTTTCTTT
CATPSWTGGNTEAFF
>NA|NA|TRBV18|TRBJ1-1
TGTGCCAGCTCCCAAATAGAGGGTATGGGTGAAGCTTTCTTT
CASSQIEGMGEAFF
>TRBD2|NA|TRBV19|TRBJ2-1
TGTGCCAGTAGTATACTAGCGGGAGGGTATGAGCAGTTCTTC
CASSILAGGYEQFF
>TRBD1|NA|TRBV5-1|TRBJ1-4
TGCGCCAGCAGCTTCTCCGGGACAGGGGAAGAAAAACTGTTTTTT
CASSFSGTGEEKLFF
>NA|NA|TRBV7-2|TRBJ1-2
TGTGCCAGCAGCCCCCAGGGTCTGGGCTACACCTTC
CASSPQGLGYTF
>NA|NA|TRBV28|TRBJ1-5
TGTGCCAGCAGCCTGGTTTACGCGGTCATCAATCAGCCCCAGCATTTT
CASSLVYAVINQPQHF